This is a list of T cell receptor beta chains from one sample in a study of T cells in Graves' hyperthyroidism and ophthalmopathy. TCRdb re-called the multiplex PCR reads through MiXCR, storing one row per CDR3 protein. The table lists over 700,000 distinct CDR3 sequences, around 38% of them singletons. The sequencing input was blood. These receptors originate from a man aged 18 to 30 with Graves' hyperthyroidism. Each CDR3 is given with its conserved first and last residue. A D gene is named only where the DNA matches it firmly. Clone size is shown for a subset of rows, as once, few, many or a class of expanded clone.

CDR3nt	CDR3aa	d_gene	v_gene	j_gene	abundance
TGCAGCGTTGAAGGCGCGGCCATTAAACCGCACGAGCAGTACTTC	CSVEGAAIKPHEQYF	-	TRBV29-1	TRBJ2-7	-
TGTGCCAGCAGCCCACGAGAGGGGGAGCTGTACTTC	CASSPREGELYF	-	TRBV7-9	TRBJ2-7	-
TGTGCCAGCAGCCGACTAGATAGCAATCAGCCCCAGCATTTT	CASSRLDSNQPQHF	-	TRBV2	TRBJ1-5	-
TGTGCCAGCAGACCAACAGGGGGGACTTACACCGGGGAGCTGTTTTTT	CASRPTGGTYTGELFF	TRBD1	TRBV4-2	TRBJ2-2	-
TGCGCCAGCAGTGAGACAGGAGTAAATTATAGCAATCAGCCCCAGCATTTT	CASSETGVNYSNQPQHF	-	TRBV10-2	TRBJ1-5	-
TGCAGCCTGGACAGGGGGAATCAGCCCCAGCATTTT	CSLDRGNQPQHF	TRBD1	TRBV29-1	TRBJ1-5	-
TGCGCCAGCAGCTTCGGACAGGGGCGCAAGACCCAGTACTTC	CASSFGQGRKTQYF	TRBD1	TRBV5-1	TRBJ2-5	-
TGTGCCAGCTCCCACGGACAGGGGGTTTATGGCTACACCTTC	CASSHGQGVYGYTF	TRBD1	TRBV18	TRBJ1-2	once
TGTGCCAGCAGCCAGCAGGGTTCGGGCTACGAGCAGTACTTC	CASSQQGSGYEQYF	-	TRBV7-3	TRBJ2-7	many
TGCGCCAGCGGGACAGGGGCGGGGGCCAACGTCCTGACTTTC	CASGTGAGANVLTF	TRBD1	TRBV10-2	TRBJ2-6	many
TGCAGTGCTAGAGAGGCCCATGGCTACACCTTC	CSAREAHGYTF	-	TRBV20-1	TRBJ1-2	-
TGTGCCAGCAGCTCGCGACAGGACGGGAGCTCCTACGAGCAGTACTTC	CASSSRQDGSSYEQYF	-	TRBV9	TRBJ2-7	few
TGTGCCAGCAGCCCCTACGGCGGGAGCTCCTACAATGAGCAGTTCTTC	CASSPYGGSSYNEQFF	TRBD2	TRBV2	TRBJ2-1	-
TGTGCCAGCAGCTACAGGGCGGGCAACACTGAAGCTTTCTTT	CASSYRAGNTEAFF	-	TRBV6-5	TRBJ1-1	many
TGTGCCAGCAGCCGCAGGGGAATGTCTGAAGCTTTCTTT	CASSRRGMSEAFF	-	TRBV7-3	TRBJ1-1	few
TGCAGTGCTCGGCCGGGACAGGGGGTCTACGAGCAGTACTTC	CSARPGQGVYEQYF	TRBD1	TRBV20-1	TRBJ2-7	-
TGTGCTAGTTCTCCGGGACACCTCAACTATGGCTACACCTTC	CASSPGHLNYGYTF	-	TRBV12-3/TRBV12-4	TRBJ1-2	few
TGCAGTGCTAGGGCGGGGGAGACCCAGTACTTC	CSARAGETQYF	-	TRBV20-1	TRBJ2-5	many
TGTGCCAGCAGCTCCCTCGTACAAGAGACCCAGTACTTC	CASSSLVQETQYF	-	TRBV12-3/TRBV12-4	TRBJ2-5	many
TGTGCGAGTGGGTGGGCTGAAGCTTTCTTT	CASGWAEAFF	-	TRBV25-1	TRBJ1-1	-
TGTGCCACCAGCGCGGGACAGAGGCCCTTCTCTGGGGCCAACGTCCTGACTTTC	CATSAGQRPFSGANVLTF	-	TRBV24-1	TRBJ2-6	once
TGCGCCAGCAGCCAAGATCGGGACAGGGGCTATGGCTACACCTTC	CASSQDRDRGYGYTF	TRBD1	TRBV4-1	TRBJ1-2	few
TGTGCCAGCACTTTCGGGACAAACTATGGCTACACCTTC	CASTFGTNYGYTF	-	TRBV6-5	TRBJ1-2	many
TGCGCCAGCAGCTTGGGTTGGGCGTCGGAGAAGGGCTACACCTTC	CASSLGWASEKGYTF	-	TRBV5-1	TRBJ1-2	-
TGTGCCAGCAGCTTTGCCGGGGAAGAGACCCAGTACTTC	CASSFAGEETQYF	-	TRBV7-9	TRBJ2-5	many
TGTGCCATCAGTGAATTCTCTCGGGGGTCTGGAAACACCATATATTTT	CAISEFSRGSGNTIYF	-	TRBV10-3	TRBJ1-3	many
TGTGCCAGCAGCCCCCGGCCGAATCCGAGAGTCGACGAGCAGTACTTC	CASSPRPNPRVDEQYF	-	TRBV9	TRBJ2-7	few